This T cell receptor beta chain stems from a study of T cells in women clearing cervical HPV infection. About the study: Women with histologically confirmed HPV16-related CIN3 or worse, 2 with invasive cancer, served as cases. Regarding the study as a whole: Unknown T-cell numbers per sample may underlie the richness differences.

TCR beta CDR3 amplified by multiplex PCR from approximately 1,300 ng genomic DNA. The repertoire was sequenced with immunoSEQ multiplex PCR; TCRdb's copy has only in-frame clones and lacks some. The listing contains roughly 42,000 clones. Note on this clone: Its antigen is still unknown. The CDR3 is cut off 3 residues early in the read; its end comes from the germline J gene.

Looked up from germline, CDR1 is SGHVS and CDR2 is FNYEAQ. The germline V and J ends were trimmed by 5 bases and 5 bases, with 18 bases remaining between them. This CDR3 spans 15 amino acids. The V call is TRBV7-6, the J call TRBJ2-5; a weak D match, TRBD2 (5 bases). Sequencing input: blood buffy coat. The receptor comes from a woman between 18 and 75 years old with a cervical HPV16 infection that either progressed to CIN3+ or cleared (not recorded which). CDR3: CASSLERRRSETQYF. Partial CDR3 DNA: TGTGCCAGCAGCCTCGAGCGGCGCCGATCCGAGACC.